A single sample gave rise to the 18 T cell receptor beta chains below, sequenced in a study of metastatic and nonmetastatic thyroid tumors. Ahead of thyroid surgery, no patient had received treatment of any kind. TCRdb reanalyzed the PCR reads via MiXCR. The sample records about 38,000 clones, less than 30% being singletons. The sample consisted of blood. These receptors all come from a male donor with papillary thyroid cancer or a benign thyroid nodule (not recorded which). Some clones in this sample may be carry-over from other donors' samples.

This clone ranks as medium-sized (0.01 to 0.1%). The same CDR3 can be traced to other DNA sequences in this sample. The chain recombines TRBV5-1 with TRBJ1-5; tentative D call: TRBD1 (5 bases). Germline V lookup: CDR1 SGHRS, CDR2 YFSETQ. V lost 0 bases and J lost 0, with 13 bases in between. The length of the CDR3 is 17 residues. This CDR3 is CASSLGYGTDSNQPQHF. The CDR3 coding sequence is TGCGCCAGCAGCTTGGGGTACGGGACGGATAGCAATCAGCCCCAGCATTTT.

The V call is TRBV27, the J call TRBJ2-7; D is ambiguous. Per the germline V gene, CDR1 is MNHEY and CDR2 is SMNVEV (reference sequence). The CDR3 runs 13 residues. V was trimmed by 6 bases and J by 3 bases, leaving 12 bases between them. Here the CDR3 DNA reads TGTGCCAGCAGCTCGGATCTTCGCTACGAGCAGTACTTC. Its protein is CASSSDLRYEQYF.

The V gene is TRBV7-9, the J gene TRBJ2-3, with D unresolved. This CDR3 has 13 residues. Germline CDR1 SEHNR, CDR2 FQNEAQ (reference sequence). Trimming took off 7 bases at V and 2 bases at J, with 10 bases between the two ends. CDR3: CASTVTTTDTQYF. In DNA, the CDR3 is TGTGCCAGCACCGTCACAACCACAGATACGCAGTATTTT.

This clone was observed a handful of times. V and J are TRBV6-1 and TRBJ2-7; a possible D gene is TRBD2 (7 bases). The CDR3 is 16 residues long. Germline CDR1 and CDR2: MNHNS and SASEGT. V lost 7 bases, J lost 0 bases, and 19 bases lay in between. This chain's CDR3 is CASTKQGRAGSYEQYF. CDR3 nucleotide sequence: TGTGCCAGCACCAAGCAGGGGAGGGCGGGCTCCTACGAGCAGTACTTC.

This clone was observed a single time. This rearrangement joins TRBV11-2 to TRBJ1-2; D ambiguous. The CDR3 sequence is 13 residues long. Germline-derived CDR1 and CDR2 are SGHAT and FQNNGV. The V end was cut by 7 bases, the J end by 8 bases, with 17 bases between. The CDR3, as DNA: TGTGCCAGCACCACTAGGAGGGATCGAGGCTACACCTTC. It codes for CASTTRRDRGYTF.

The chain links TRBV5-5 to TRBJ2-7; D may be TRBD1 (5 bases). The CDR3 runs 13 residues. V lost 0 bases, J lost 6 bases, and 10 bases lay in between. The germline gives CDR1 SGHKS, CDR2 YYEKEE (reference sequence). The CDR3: CASSLGRVGEQYF. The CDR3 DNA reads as TGTGCCAGCAGCTTGGGCAGGGTGGGCGAGCAGTACTTC.

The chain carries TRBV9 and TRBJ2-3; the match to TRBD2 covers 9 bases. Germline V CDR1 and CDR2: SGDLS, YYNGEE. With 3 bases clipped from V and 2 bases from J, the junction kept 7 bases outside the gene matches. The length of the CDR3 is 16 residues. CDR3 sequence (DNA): TGTGCCAGCAGCGGACATAGCGGGAGTGCCACAGATACGCAGTATTTT. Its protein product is CASSGHSGSATDTQYF. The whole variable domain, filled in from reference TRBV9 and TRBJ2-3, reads DSGVTQTPKHLITATGQRVTLRCSPRSGDLSVYWYQQSLDQGLQFLIQYYNGEERAKGNILERFSAQQFPDLHSELNLSSLELGDSALYFCASSGHSGSATDTQYFGPGTRLTVL.

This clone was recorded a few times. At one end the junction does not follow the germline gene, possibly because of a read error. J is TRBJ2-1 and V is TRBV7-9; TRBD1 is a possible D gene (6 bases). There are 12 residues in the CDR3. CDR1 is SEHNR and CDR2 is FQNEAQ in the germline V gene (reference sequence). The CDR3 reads CASNLAGVEQFF. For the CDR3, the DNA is TGTGCCAGCAACTTAGCAGGGGTTGAGCAGTTCTTC.

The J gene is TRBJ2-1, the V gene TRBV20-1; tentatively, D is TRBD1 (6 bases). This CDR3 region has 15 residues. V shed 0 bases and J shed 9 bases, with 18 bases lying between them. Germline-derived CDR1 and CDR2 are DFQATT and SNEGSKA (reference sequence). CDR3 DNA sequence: TGCAGTGCTAGAGATATCCAGGGGTTAGGGAGTGAGCAGTTCTTC. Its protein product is CSARDIQGLGSEQFF.

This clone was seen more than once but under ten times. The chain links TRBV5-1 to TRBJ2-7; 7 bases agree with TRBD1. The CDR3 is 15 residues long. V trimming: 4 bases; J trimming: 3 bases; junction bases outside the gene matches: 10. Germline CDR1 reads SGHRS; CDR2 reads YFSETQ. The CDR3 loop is CASSTWDSPFYEQYF. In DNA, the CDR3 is TGCGCCAGCAGCACATGGGACAGCCCCTTCTACGAGCAGTACTTC.

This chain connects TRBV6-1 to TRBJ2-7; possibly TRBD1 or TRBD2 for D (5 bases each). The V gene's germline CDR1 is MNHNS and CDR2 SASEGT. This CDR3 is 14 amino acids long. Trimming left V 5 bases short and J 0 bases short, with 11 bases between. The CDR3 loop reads CASSTLGDSYEQYF. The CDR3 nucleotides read TGTGCCAGCAGTACCTTGGGGGACTCCTACGAGCAGTACTTC.

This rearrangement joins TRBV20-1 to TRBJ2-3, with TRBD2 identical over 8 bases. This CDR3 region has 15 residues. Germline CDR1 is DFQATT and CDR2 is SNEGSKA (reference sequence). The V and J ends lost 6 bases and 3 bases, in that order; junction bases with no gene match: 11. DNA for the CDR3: TGCAGTGCGGGAAAGCGGGAGATTGGGACAGATACGCAGTATTTT. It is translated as CSAGKREIGTDTQYF.

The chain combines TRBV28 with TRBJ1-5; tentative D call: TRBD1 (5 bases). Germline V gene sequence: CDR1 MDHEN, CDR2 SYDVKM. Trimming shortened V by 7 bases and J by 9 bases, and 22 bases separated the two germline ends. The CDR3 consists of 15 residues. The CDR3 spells CASNFPVGRRLPQHF. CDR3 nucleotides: TGTGCCAGCAATTTTCCGGTGGGGCGGCGGCTGCCCCAGCATTTT.

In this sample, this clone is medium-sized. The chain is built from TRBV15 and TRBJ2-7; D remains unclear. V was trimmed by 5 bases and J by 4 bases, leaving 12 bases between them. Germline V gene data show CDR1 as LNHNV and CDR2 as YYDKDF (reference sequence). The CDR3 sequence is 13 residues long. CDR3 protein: CATSPYVEYEQYF. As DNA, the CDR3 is TGTGCCACCAGCCCTTACGTTGAATACGAGCAGTACTTC.

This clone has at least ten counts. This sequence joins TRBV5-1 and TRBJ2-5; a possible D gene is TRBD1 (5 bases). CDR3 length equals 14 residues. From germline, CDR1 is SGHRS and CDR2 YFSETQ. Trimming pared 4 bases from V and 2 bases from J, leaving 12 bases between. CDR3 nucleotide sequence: TGCGCCAGCAGCATAGACAGAATACAAGAGACCCAGTACTTC. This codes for CASSIDRIQETQYF.

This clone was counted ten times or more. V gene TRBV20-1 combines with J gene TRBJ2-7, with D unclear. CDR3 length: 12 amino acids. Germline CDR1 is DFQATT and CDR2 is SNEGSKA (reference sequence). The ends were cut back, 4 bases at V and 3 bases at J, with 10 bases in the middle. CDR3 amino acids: CSATPDNYEQYF. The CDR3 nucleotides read TGCAGTGCTACTCCCGATAACTACGAGCAGTACTTC.

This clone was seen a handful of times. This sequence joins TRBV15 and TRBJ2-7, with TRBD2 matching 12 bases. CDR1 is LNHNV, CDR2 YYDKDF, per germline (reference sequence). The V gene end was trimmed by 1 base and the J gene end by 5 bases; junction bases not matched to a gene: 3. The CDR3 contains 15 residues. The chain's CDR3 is CATSRVASGRDEQYF. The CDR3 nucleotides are TGTGCCACCAGCAGAGTGGCTAGCGGGAGGGACGAGCAGTACTTC.

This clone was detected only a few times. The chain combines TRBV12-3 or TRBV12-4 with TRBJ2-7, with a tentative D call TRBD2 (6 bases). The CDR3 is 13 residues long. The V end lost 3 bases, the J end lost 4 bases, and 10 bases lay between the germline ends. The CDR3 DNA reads TGTGCCAGCAGTTTCGGGGAGGCGTACGAGCAGTACTTC. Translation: CASSFGEAYEQYF.